This T cell receptor beta chain was identified during a study of CD8 T cells in ankylosing spondylitis. Per the germline V gene, CDR1 is SGHVS and CDR2 is FNYEAQ. The ends were cut back, 5 bases at V and 3 bases at J, with 18 bases in the middle. The CDR3 loop spans 16 amino acids. Overall study findings and caveats: Reportedly, disease-linked clones are significantly enriched in ankylosing spondylitis patients' matched synovial fluid.

TCRdb redid the calling of the 5' RACE reads with MiXCR, one entry per CDR3 protein. Among about 340,000 distinct CDR3 sequences listed, 20% to 25% were seen once. As to this clonotype: Its antigen is not identified.

Sequencing was carried out using blood, either unsorted or a sorted T cell fraction (not recorded which). The rearrangement uses TRBV7-6 and TRBJ2-3, with D possibly being TRBD2 (7 bases). The TCR was taken from a male donor with ankylosing spondylitis or in good health (not recorded which). The CDR3 sequence: CASSPGWGGGTDTQYF. CDR3 sequence (DNA): TGTGCCAGCAGCCCCGGGTGGGGGGGCGGAACAGATACGCAGTATTTT.